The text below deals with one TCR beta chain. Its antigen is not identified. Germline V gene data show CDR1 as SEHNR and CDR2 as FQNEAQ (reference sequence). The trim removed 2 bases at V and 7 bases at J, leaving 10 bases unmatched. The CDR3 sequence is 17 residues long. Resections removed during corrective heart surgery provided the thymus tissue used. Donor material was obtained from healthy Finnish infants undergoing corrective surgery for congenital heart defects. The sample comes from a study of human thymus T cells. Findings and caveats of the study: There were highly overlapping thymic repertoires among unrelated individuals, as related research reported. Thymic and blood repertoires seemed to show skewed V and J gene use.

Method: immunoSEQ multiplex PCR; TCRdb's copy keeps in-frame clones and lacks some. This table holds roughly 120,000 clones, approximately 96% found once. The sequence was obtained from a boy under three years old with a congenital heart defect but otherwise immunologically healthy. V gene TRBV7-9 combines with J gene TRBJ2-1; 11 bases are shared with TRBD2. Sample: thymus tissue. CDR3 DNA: TGTGCCAGCAGCTTAAGGCTAGCGGGGGGATCAAGGAATGAGCAGTTCTTC. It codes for CASSLRLAGGSRNEQFF.